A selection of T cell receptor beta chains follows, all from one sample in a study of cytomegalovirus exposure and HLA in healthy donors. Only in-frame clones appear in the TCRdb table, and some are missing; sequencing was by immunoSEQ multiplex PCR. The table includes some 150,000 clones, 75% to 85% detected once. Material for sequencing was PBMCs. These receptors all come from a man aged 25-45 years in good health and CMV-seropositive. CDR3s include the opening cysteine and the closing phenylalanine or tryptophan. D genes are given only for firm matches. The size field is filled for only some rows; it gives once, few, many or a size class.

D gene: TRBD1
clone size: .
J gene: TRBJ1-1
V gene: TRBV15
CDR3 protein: CATSRARDRGLKNTEAFF
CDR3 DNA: TGTGCCACCAGCAGAGCGAGGGACAGGGGGCTGAAAAACACTGAAGCTTTCTTT

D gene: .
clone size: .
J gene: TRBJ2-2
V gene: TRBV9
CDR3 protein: CASSLNGELFF
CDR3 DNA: TGTGCCAGCAGCCTAAACGGGGAGCTGTTTTTT

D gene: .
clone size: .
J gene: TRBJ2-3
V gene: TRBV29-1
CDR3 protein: CSVVPQGKTDTQYF
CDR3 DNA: TGCAGCGTTGTCCCGCAGGGGAAGACAGATACGCAGTATTTT

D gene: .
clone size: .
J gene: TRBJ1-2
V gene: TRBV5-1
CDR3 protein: CASSPEGSDNYGYTF
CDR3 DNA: TGCGCCAGCAGCCCGGAGGGTAGTGATAACTATGGCTACACCTTC

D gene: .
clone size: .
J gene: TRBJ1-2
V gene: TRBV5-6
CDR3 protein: CASSLAFSGGYGYTF
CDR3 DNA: TGTGCCAGCAGCTTGGCCTTCTCTGGGGGGTATGGCTACACCTTC

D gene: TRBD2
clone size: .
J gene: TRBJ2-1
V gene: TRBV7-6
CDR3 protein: CASSARGTLGGVESSYNEQFF
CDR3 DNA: TGTGCCAGCAGCGCAAGAGGAACTTTGGGGGGGGTTGAGAGCTCCTACAATGAGCAGTTCTTC

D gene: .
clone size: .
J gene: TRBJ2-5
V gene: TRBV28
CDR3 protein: CATREETQYF
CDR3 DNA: TGTGCCACCCGGGAAGAGACCCAGTACTTC

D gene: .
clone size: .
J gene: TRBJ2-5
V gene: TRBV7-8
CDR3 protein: CASNYYRSPQETQYF
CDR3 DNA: TGTGCCAGCAATTACTACAGGTCCCCCCAAGAGACCCAGTACTTC

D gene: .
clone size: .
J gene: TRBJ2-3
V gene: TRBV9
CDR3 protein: CASSTPRGSTDTQYF
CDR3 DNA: TGTGCCAGCAGCACCCCTAGGGGTAGCACAGATACGCAGTATTTT

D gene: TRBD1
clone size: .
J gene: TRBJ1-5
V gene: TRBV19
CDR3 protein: CASTPRTGASNQPQHF
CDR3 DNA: TGTGCCAGTACGCCCCGAACAGGGGCTAGCAATCAGCCCCAGCATTTT

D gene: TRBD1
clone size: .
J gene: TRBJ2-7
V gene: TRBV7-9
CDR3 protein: CASSFKQGATYEQYF
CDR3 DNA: TGTGCCAGCAGCTTTAAACAGGGGGCTACCTACGAGCAGTACTTC

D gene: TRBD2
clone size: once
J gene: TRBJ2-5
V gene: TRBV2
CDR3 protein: CARRWVAGNQETQYF
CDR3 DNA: TGTGCCAGGAGATGGGTAGCGGGGAATCAAGAGACCCAGTACTTC

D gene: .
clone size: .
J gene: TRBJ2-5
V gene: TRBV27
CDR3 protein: CASSLIAGQETQYF
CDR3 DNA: TGTGCCAGCAGTTTAATAGCAGGGCAAGAGACCCAGTACTTC

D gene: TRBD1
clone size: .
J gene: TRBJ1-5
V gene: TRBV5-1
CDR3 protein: CASRRTGADNQPQHF
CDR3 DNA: TGCGCCAGCAGAAGGACAGGGGCGGACAATCAGCCCCAGCATTTT

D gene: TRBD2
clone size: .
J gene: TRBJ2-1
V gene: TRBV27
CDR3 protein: CASRRLADLYNEQFF
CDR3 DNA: TGTGCCAGCAGAAGACTAGCGGATCTCTACAATGAGCAGTTCTTC

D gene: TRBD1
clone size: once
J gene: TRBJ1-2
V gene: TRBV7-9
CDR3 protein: CASSLPGQSFIYGYTF
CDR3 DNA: TGTGCCAGCAGCTTACCGGGACAGTCATTTATTTATGGCTACACCTTC

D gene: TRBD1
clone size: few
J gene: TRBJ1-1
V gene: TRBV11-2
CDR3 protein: CASSTGVKMGTEAFF
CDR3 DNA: TGTGCCAGCAGCACAGGGGTTAAGATGGGCACTGAAGCTTTCTTT

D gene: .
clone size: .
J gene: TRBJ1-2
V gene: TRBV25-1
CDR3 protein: CASSRGTTNYGYTF
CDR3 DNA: TGTGCCAGCAGCAGAGGGACAACTAACTATGGCTACACCTTC

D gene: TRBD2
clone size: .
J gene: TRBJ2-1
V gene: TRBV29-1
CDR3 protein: CSVEGLAGNEQFF
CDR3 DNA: TGCAGCGTTGAGGGACTAGCGGGTAATGAGCAGTTCTTC

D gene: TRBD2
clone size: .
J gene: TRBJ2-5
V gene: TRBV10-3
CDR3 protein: CAISDLAGQETQYF
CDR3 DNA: TGTGCCATCAGTGATCTAGCGGGACAAGAGACCCAGTACTTC

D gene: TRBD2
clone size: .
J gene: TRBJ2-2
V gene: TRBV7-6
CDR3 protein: CASSLEWKRGGELFF
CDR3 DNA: TGTGCCAGCAGCTTAGAGTGGAAGCGGGGCGGGGAGCTGTTTTTT

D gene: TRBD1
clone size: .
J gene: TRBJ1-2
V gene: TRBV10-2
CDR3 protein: CASNRGQGDYGYTF
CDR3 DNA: TGCGCCAGCAACCGGGGACAGGGAGACTATGGCTACACCTTC

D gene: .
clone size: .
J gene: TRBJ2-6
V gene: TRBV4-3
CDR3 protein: CASSQDRREPSGANVLTF
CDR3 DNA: TGCGCCAGCAGCCAAGATCGCCGGGAACCTTCTGGGGCCAACGTCCTGACTTTC

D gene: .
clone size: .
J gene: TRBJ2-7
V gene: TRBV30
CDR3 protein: CAWSVWAGSNEQYF
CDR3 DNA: TGTGCCTGGAGTGTGTGGGCAGGGTCTAACGAGCAGTACTTC

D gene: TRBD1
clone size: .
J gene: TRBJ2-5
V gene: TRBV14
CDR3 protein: CASRLGTGQETQYF
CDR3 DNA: TGTGCCAGCAGACTCGGGACAGGACAAGAGACCCAGTACTTC

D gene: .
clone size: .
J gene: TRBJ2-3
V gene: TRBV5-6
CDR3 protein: CASNWGGDTQYF
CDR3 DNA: TGTGCCAGCAACTGGGGAGGCGATACGCAGTATTTT

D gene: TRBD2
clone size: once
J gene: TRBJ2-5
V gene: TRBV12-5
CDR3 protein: CASGPPPGLAGALRETQYF
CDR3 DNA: TGTGCTAGTGGCCCACCCCCGGGACTAGCGGGGGCCCTGCGAGAGACCCAGTACTTC

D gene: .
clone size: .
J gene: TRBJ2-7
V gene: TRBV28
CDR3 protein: CASSPGYEQYF
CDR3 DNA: TGTGCCAGCAGTCCGGGCTACGAGCAGTACTTC

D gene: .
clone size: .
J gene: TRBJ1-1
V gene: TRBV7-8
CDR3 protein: CASSRSGTEAFF
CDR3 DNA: TGTGCCAGCAGCCGGTCAGGCACTGAAGCTTTCTTT

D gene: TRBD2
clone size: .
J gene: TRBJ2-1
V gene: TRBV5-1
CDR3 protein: CASRQTGTSRLYNEQFF
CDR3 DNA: TGCGCCAGCAGACAAACCGGGACTAGCCGACTGTACAATGAGCAGTTCTTC

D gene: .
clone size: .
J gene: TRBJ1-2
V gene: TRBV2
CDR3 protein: CASSEEGVKGYTF
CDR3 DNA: TGTGCCAGCAGTGAAGAGGGGGTCAAGGGCTACACCTTC

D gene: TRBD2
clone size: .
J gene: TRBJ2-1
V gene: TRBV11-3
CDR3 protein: CASSYTSGSSYNEQFF
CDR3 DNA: TGTGCCAGCAGCTATACTAGCGGGAGCTCCTACAATGAGCAGTTCTTC

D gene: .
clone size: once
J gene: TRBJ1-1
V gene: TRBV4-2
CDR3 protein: CASSHLDRENTEAFF
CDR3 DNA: TGTGCCAGCAGCCACCTCGACAGAGAGAACACTGAAGCTTTCTTT

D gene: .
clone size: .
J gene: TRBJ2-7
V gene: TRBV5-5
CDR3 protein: CASRELYEQYF
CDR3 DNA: TGTGCCAGCAGGGAGCTCTACGAGCAGTACTTC

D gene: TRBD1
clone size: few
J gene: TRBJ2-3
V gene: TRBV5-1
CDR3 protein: CASSRTGGVPQYF
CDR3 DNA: TGCGCCAGCAGCCGGACAGGAGGCGTACCGCAGTATTTT

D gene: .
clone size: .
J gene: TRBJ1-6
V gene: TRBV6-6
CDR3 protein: CASRGGARGNSPLHF
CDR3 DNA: TGTGCCAGCAGAGGGGGGGCAAGGGGAAATTCACCCCTCCACTTT

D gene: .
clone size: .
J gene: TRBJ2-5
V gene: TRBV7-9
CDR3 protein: CASSPRDSLWETQYF
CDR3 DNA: TGTGCCAGCAGCCCTCGGGACTCCCTGTGGGAGACCCAGTACTTC

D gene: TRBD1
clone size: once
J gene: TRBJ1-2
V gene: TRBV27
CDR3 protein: CASSFRQGRGYTF
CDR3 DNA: TGTGCCAGCAGTTTTCGACAGGGACGGGGCTACACCTTC

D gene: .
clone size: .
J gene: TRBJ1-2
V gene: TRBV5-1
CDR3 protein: CASSPVGTLEDGYTF
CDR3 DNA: TGCGCCAGCAGCCCCGTGGGCACACTAGAGGATGGCTACACCTTC

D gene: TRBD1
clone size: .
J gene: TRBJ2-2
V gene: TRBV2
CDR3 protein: CASRRTGQGTNTGELFF
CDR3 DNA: TGTGCCAGCAGAAGAACGGGACAGGGGACGAACACCGGGGAGCTGTTTTTT

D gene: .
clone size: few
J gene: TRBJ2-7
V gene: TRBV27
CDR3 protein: CASSLSGGDGPYEQYF
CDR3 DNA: TGTGCCAGCAGTTTATCGGGCGGGGACGGGCCTTACGAGCAGTACTTC

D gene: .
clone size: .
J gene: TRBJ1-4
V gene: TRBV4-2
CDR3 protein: CASSQEVLTNEKLFF
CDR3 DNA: TGTGCCAGCAGCCAAGAAGTACTAACTAATGAAAAACTGTTTTTT

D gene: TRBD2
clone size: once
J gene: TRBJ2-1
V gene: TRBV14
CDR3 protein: CASRTSGASYNEQFF
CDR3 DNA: TGTGCCAGCAGGACTAGCGGGGCCTCCTACAATGAGCAGTTCTTC

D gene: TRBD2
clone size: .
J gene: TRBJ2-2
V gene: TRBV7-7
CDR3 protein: CASKLAGDTGELFF
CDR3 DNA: TGTGCCAGCAAACTAGCGGGGGACACCGGGGAGCTGTTTTTT

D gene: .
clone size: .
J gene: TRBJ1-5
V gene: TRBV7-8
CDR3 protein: CASSPMGGNSNQPQHF
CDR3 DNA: TGTGCCAGCAGCCCAATGGGAGGGAATAGCAATCAGCCCCAGCATTTT

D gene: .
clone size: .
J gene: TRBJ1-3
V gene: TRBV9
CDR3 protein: CASSVGGTSGNTIYF
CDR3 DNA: TGTGCCAGCAGCGTAGGTGGGACATCTGGAAACACCATATATTTT

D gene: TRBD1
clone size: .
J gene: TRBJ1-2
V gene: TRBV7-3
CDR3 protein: CASSLTTGANYGYTF
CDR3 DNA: TGTGCCAGCAGCTTAACGACAGGGGCCAACTATGGCTACACCTTC

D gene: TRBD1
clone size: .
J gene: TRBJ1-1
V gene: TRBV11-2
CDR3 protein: CASSLDGQGGGAFF
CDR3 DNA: TGTGCCAGCAGCTTAGATGGGCAGGGGGGTGGGGCTTTCTTT

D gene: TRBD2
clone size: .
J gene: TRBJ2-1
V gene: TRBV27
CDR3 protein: CASHINPSGRVDEQFF
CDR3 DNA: TGTGCCAGCCATATAAACCCTAGCGGGAGGGTCGATGAGCAGTTCTTC

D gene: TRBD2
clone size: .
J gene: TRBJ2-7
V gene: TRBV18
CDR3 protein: CASSRLADTPHEQYF
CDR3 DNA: TGTGCCAGCTCACGACTAGCGGATACCCCCCACGAGCAGTACTTC

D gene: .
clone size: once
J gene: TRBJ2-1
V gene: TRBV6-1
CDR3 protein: CASSEPGEVSSYNEQFF
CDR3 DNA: TGTGCCAGCAGTGAACCTGGCGAGGTGAGCTCCTACAATGAGCAGTTCTTC

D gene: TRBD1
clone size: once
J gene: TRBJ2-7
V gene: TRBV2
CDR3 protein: CASMLDRGVDEQYF
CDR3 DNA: TGTGCCAGCATGTTGGACAGGGGTGTCGACGAGCAGTACTTC

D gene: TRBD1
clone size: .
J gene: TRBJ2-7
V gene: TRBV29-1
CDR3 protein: CSVDGGQGSPEQYF
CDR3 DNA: TGCAGCGTTGACGGGGGACAGGGGAGCCCCGAGCAGTACTTC

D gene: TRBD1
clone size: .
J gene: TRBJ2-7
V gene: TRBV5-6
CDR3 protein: CASSYRLTGTGNVEQYF
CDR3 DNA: TGTGCCAGCAGCTATCGCTTAACCGGGACAGGGAATGTCGAGCAGTACTTC

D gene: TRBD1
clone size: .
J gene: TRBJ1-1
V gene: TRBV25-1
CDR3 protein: CASSPAGGRITEAFF
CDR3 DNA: TGTGCCAGCAGTCCCGCAGGGGGCAGAATTACTGAAGCTTTCTTT

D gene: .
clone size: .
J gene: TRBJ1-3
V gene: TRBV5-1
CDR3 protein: CASSLEGQGMRGNTIYF
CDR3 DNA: TGCGCCAGCAGCTTGGAAGGTCAGGGGATGAGGGGAAACACCATATATTTT

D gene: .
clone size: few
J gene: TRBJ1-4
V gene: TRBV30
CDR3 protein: CAWSVHGGTNEKLFF
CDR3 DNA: TGTGCCTGGAGTGTACATGGGGGGACCAATGAAAAACTGTTTTTT

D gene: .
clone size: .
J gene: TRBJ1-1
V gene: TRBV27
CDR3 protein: CASSWGRGYTEAFF
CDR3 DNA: TGTGCCAGCAGTTGGGGCAGGGGTTACACTGAAGCTTTCTTT

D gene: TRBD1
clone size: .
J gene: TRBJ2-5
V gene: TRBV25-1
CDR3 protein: CASSLQGRETQYF
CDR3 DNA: TGTGCCAGCAGTTTACAGGGGAGAGAGACCCAGTACTTC

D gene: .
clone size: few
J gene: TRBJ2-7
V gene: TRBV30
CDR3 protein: CAWNFRYEQYF
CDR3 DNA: TGTGCCTGGAATTTTCGGTACGAGCAGTACTTC